The 8 T cell receptor beta chains below were found in one sample sequenced in a study of blood T cell repertoires in COVID-19. Here immunoSEQ multiplex PCR was the method, and the copy in TCRdb shows in-frame clones only, minus some. The sample includes about 160,000 clones, 75% to 90% of them seen just once. Sequencing was carried out using PBMCs or T cells enriched from blood (not recorded which). The receptor set was obtained from a woman aged 60-75 years who had recovered from COVID-19.

The chain is built from TRBV24-1 and TRBJ2-1, with D possibly TRBD2 on 6 matching bases. The CDR3 length is 16 residues. From germline, CDR1 is KGHDR and CDR2 SFDVKD. The V end lost 2 bases, the J end lost 7 bases, and 17 bases lay between the germline ends. CDR3 coding DNA: TGTGCCACCAGTGATTCCGGGACTCCCAGAGGTAATGAGCAGTTCTTC. Its translation is CATSDSGTPRGNEQFF.

The rearrangement links TRBV27 to TRBJ2-7; 10 bases agree with TRBD1. Germline V CDR1 and CDR2: MNHEY, SMNVEV (reference sequence). The CDR3 is 16 residues long. The V and J ends lost 0 bases and 0 bases, in that order; junction bases with no gene match: 2. This chain's CDR3 is CASSLSGQGLSYEQYF. In nucleotides, the CDR3 is TGTGCCAGCAGTTTATCGGGACAGGGGCTCTCCTACGAGCAGTACTTC.

The chain combines TRBV7-9 with TRBJ1-1; a possible D gene is TRBD1 (5 bases). Per germline, CDR1 SEHNR and CDR2 FQNEAQ (reference sequence). V was trimmed by 6 bases and J by 11 bases, leaving 19 bases between them. CDR3 length: 13 residues. CDR3 DNA: TGTGCCAGCAGTTTCAGCCAGGGTCGGGTCGCTTTCTTT. This gives the protein CASSFSQGRVAFF.

The CDR3 coding sequence is TGTGCCGCCGGGAGGGCAGGAACCTACGAGCAGTACTTC. This encodes CAAGRAGTYEQYF. This chain uses TRBV19 with TRBJ2-7; TRBD2 agrees at 8 bases. The germline V gene has CDR1 LNHDA and CDR2 SQIVND (reference sequence). The CDR3 spans 13 residues. The V segment lost 11 bases and the J segment 2 bases; nucleotides outside the gene matches: 8.

This clone was counted only a few times. This chain links TRBV30 with TRBJ1-2, with 8 bases lining up with TRBD1. The trim removed 1 base at V and 8 bases at J, leaving 6 bases unmatched. CDR1 and CDR2 (germline): GTSNPN, SVGIG (reference sequence). The CDR3 has 13 amino acids. The CDR3 nucleotides are TGTGCCTGGAGTGACGACAGGGGAGGCGGCTACACCTTC. Protein sequence: CAWSDDRGGGYTF.

The CDR3 coding sequence is TGTGCCAGCAGTTTGGATGCAGACATACAATACGAGCAGTACTTC. It codes for CASSLDADIQYEQYF. V gene TRBV6-5 combines with J gene TRBJ2-7, with D hard to call. Germline V gives CDR1 MNHEY, CDR2 SVGAGI. Trimming left V 4 bases short and J 4 bases short, with 17 bases between. This CDR3 spans 15 amino acids.

The chain carries TRBV19 and TRBJ1-5, with 7 bases that match TRBD1. The CDR3 loop spans 15 amino acids. Germline V CDR1 and CDR2: LNHDA, SQIVND (reference sequence). Unmatched junction bases numbered 6, after V lost 3 bases and J lost 4 bases. The CDR3 spells CASSIDEGQNQPQHF. CDR3 nucleotide sequence: TGTGCCAGTAGTATTGATGAGGGACAGAATCAGCCCCAGCATTTT.

V usage is TRBV19 and J usage is TRBJ2-7; D unresolved. The length of the CDR3 is 15 residues. Looked up from germline, CDR1 is LNHDA and CDR2 is SQIVND (reference sequence). V lost 5 bases and J 2 bases, leaving 16 bases between the germline ends. The CDR3 spells CASSPHAGSTYEQYF. The CDR3 nucleotides read TGTGCCAGTAGTCCACACGCAGGATCGACCTACGAGCAGTACTTC.